The 21 T cell receptor beta chains presented below share a single source sample, sequenced in a study of blood T cells in healthy people across ages. Combining a sample-barcoded 5' primer with a J-beta primer mix, a second PCR ran for roughly 7 to 12 cycles. In TCRdb, the 5' RACE reads were re-called with MiXCR into one record per CDR3 protein. The table has hundreds of thousands of distinct CDR3 sequences, around 54% seen once. The sample taken for sequencing was blood. These receptors all come from a man between 60 and 70 years old in good health.

V and J are TRBV7-7 and TRBJ2-3; possible D gene TRBD2, 6 bases. With 1 base removed from V and 1 base from J, the gap between germline ends came to 15 bases. Germline V gene lookup returns CDR1 SSHAT and CDR2 FNYEAQ (reference sequence). The CDR3 is 17 amino acids. The CDR3 DNA sequence: TGTGCCAGCAGCTTAGGGGCGGGGCAGGCGGGCACAGATACGCAGTATTTT. This sequence encodes CASSLGAGQAGTDTQYF.

This chain links TRBV3-1 with TRBJ2-7; D gene unclear. The CDR3 spans 11 residues. V shed 1 base and J shed 5 bases, with 3 bases lying between them. Germline-derived CDR1 and CDR2 are LGHDT and YNNKEL (reference sequence). In DNA, the CDR3 is TGTGCCAGCAGCCAAGCCCACGAGCAGTACTTC. This encodes CASSQAHEQYF.

V is TRBV5-1 and J is TRBJ2-4; the match to TRBD2 covers 7 bases. V lost 2 bases to trimming and J lost 6 bases; unmatched junction nucleotides: 17. In germline, CDR1 is SGHRS, CDR2 YFSETQ. The CDR3 is made up of 18 amino acids. CDR3 loop: CASSFFLPVGGVGNIQYF. CDR3 coding DNA: TGCGCCAGCAGCTTTTTCCTCCCCGTGGGGGGGGTTGGAAACATTCAGTACTTC.

On this clonotype: With a much larger clone just one base away, this may be a read error. The chain links TRBV20-1 to TRBJ2-5; D gene uncertain. CDR1 is DFQATT, CDR2 SNEGSKA, per germline (reference sequence). This CDR3 has 11 amino acids. CDR3 protein: CSATHAETRYF. The CDR3, as DNA: TGCAGTGCTACCCACGCAGAGACCCGGTACTTC.

This chain joins TRBV5-1 and TRBJ1-6; 9 bases match TRBD1. The CDR3 spans 16 residues. CDR1 and CDR2 (germline): SGHRS, YFSETQ. With 4 bases clipped from V and 6 bases from J, the junction kept 8 bases outside the gene matches. The CDR3 loop reads CASSTRPDRGNSPLHF. The DNA for the CDR3 is TGCGCCAGCAGCACCCGACCGGACAGGGGTAATTCACCCCTCCACTTT.

The chain has TRBV20-1 and TRBJ1-1; 8 bases line up with TRBD1. Looked up from germline, CDR1 is DFQATT and CDR2 is SNEGSKA (reference sequence). The junction had 13 bases not matched to a gene; V was cut back by 0 bases and J by 13 bases. The CDR3 covers 14 residues. CDR3 residues: CSARDLRDRLVSFF. The CDR3 region has the DNA TGCAGTGCTAGAGATCTCCGGGACAGGTTGGTTAGTTTCTTT.

This clonotype was detected only a few times. The J gene is TRBJ2-5, the V gene TRBV21-1; the D call in the table, TRBD1, was not verified against the DNA. TRBV21-1 constitutes a pseudogene. CDR3 length: 15 amino acids. CDR3 nucleotide sequence: TGTGCCAGCAGCAAAAGAGAGTGGACCGGGGAGACCCAGTACTTC. Its protein is CASSKREWTGETQYF.

The gene calls are TRBV6-2 or TRBV6-3 and TRBJ2-7; tentative D call: TRBD2 (6 bases). This CDR3 comprises 17 residues. The germline V gene encodes CDR1 MNHEY and CDR2 SVGEGT. The germline V and J ends were trimmed by 2 bases and 7 bases, with 24 bases remaining between them. As DNA, the CDR3 is TGTGCCAGCAGTTACGTGGCGGGACGGCCCGGACCAGATGAGCAGTACTTC. Translation: CASSYVAGRPGPDEQYF.

V usage is TRBV20-1 and J usage is TRBJ2-5; the D gene is possibly TRBD1 (6 bases). Trimming removed 1 base from V and 1 base from J, with 7 bases in between. There are 13 residues in the CDR3. Germline V gene lookup returns CDR1 DFQATT and CDR2 SNEGSKA (reference sequence). The DNA of the CDR3 is TGCAGTGCTAGAGCAGGGGCCCAAGAGACCCAGTACTTC. Its translation is CSARAGAQETQYF.

In its sample, this clonotype was seen a few times. V is TRBV12-3 or TRBV12-4 and J is TRBJ2-7; the D gene is possibly TRBD1 (5 bases). Trimming removed 6 bases at V and 0 bases at J, with 21 bases between. The CDR3 totals 17 residues. The CDR3 nucleotides read TGTGCCAGCAGCCCCGGTCAGGGAAAGGGTTCCTCCTACGAGCAGTACTTC. It is translated as CASSPGQGKGSSYEQYF.

The table lists this clonotype with a few counts. V and J are TRBV4-2 and TRBJ2-3; D gene unclear. The V gene's germline CDR1 is LGHNA and CDR2 YNFKEQ. The germline V and J ends were trimmed by 2 bases and 2 bases, with 11 bases remaining between them. The CDR3 loop spans 15 amino acids. This CDR3 is CASSQISQATDTQYF. Written as DNA, the CDR3 is TGTGCCAGCAGCCAAATCAGCCAGGCCACAGATACGCAGTATTTT.

CDR3 sequence reads: CASSPARDRVSSPLHF. The CDR3 bases are TGTGCCAGCAGCCCAGCCAGGGACAGGGTTAGTTCACCCCTCCACTTT. V and J are TRBV7-2 and TRBJ1-6; 9 nucleotides align to TRBD1. CDR1 and CDR2 (germline): SGHTA, FQGNSA. This CDR3 contains 16 residues. Germline trimming cut 5 bases from V and 9 bases from J; bases unmatched to any gene: 11.

The rearrangement links TRBV7-2 to TRBJ2-7; 10 positions match TRBD2. The end of the DNA aligns better with TRBJ2-5, so the J call may be wrong. Germline loops: CDR1 SGHTA, CDR2 FQGNSA. The CDR3 consists of 16 residues. The chain's CDR3 is CASSLAVSGGRETQYF. The CDR3 DNA is TGTGCCAGCAGCTTAGCGGTTAGCGGGGGGAGAGAGACCCAGTACTTC.

The chain carries TRBV6-6 and TRBJ1-1; D is perhaps TRBD1 (6 bases). The V gene's germline CDR1 is MNHNY and CDR2 SVGAGI (reference sequence). V gave up 8 bases and J gave up 1 base, with 17 bases separating them. The CDR3 totals 15 residues. CDR3 region: CASLPTGEENTEAFF. The DNA of the CDR3 is TGTGCCAGCCTTCCGACAGGCGAGGAGAACACTGAAGCTTTCTTT.

V and J are TRBV6-5 and TRBJ1-2; 8 bases are shared with TRBD1. The CDR3 runs 16 residues. Germline V lookup: CDR1 MNHEY, CDR2 SVGAGI. The junction had 3 bases not matched to a gene; V was cut back by 0 bases and J by 0 bases. The CDR3 nucleotides read TGTGCCAGCAGTTACTCGAGACAGGGGACTAACTATGGCTACACCTTC. This sequence encodes CASSYSRQGTNYGYTF.

The chain carries TRBV25-1 and TRBJ1-2, with no clear D. The germline CDR1 and CDR2 sequences are MGHDK and SYGVNS. V was clipped by 3 bases and J by 4 bases, with 9 bases between them. This CDR3 spans 13 amino acids. In nucleotides, the CDR3 is TGTGCCAGCAGTGACAACCTGGCCTATGGCTACACCTTC. Translation gives CASSDNLAYGYTF.

This clonotype was recorded a few times. The chain has TRBV15 and TRBJ1-1, with D uncertain. The CDR3 length is 12 residues. Germline assignment: CDR1 LNHNV and CDR2 YYDKDF (reference sequence). Trimming took 0 bases from V and 6 from J, leaving 5 bases between them. CDR3 coding DNA: TGTGCCACCAGCAGAGATTCGCCTGAAGCTTTCTTT. Translation: CATSRDSPEAFF. Full variable domain (remainder filled in from reference TRBV15 and TRBJ1-1): DAMVIQNPRYQVTQFGKPVTLSCSQTLNHNVMYWYQQKSSQAPKLLFHYYDKDFNNEADTPDNFQSRRPNTSFCFLDIRSPGLGDTAMYLCATSRDSPEAFFGQGTRLTVV.

This clonotype was counted between two and nine times. CDR3 amino acids: CASSDSGGATDTQYF. Here the CDR3 DNA reads TGTGCCAGCAGCGATAGCGGGGGGGCCACAGATACGCAGTATTTT. This chain connects TRBV7-9 to TRBJ2-3; 11 bases are a match to TRBD2. Per the germline V gene, CDR1 is SEHNR and CDR2 is FQNEAQ (reference sequence). The CDR3 is 15 amino acids. The trim removed 5 bases at V and 2 bases at J, leaving 3 bases unmatched.

Details on this clonotype: At one end, the junction sequence differs from germline, possibly due to a read error. The genes are TRBV2 and TRBJ2-7, with 7 nucleotides matching TRBD2. This CDR3 has 15 amino acids. Germline V gives CDR1 SNHLY, CDR2 FYNNEI. This CDR3 reads CASSEAGLGTYEQYF. As DNA, the CDR3 is TGTGCCAGCAGCGAAGCGGGACTGGGGACCTACGAGCAGTACTTC.

CDR3 nucleotides: TGTGCCAGCAAATCACGAAGGGGGTTCACAGGGGATACGCAGTATTTT. It translates to CASKSRRGFTGDTQYF. The chain combines TRBV11-2 with TRBJ2-3; D is possibly TRBD1 (6 bases). The CDR3 loop spans 16 amino acids. Trimming took off 7 bases at V and 6 bases at J, with 23 bases between the two ends. The V gene's germline CDR1 is SGHAT and CDR2 FQNNGV.

DNA for the CDR3: TGTGCCAGCGGCCGAGGTGTGGATGAGCAGTTCTTC. It yields the protein CASGRGVDEQFF. The V and J genes are TRBV6-6 and TRBJ2-1; D remains unclear. The CDR3 contains 12 residues. Germline lookup yields CDR1 MNHNY and CDR2 SVGAGI (reference sequence). The ends were cut back, 8 bases at V and 8 bases at J, with 13 bases in the middle.